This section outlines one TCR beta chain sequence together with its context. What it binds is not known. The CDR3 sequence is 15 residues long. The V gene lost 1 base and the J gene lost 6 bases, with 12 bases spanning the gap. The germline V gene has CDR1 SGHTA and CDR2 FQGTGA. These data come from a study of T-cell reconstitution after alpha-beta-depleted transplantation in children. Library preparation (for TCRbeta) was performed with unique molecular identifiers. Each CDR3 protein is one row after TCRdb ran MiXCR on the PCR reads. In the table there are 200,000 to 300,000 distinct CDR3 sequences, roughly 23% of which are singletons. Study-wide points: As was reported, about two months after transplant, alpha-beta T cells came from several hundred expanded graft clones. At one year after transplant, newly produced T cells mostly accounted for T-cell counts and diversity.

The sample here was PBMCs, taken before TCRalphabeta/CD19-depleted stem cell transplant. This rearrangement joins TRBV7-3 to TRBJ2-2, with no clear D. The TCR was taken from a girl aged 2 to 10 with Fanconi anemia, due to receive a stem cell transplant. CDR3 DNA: TGTGCCAGCAGCTTAAATCCCCTTAGTGCCGGGGAGCTGTTTTTT. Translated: CASSLNPLSAGELFF. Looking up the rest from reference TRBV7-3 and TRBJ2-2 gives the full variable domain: GAGVSQTPSNKVTEKGKYVELRCDPISGHTALYWYRQSLGQGPEFLIYFQGTGAADDSGLPNDRFFAVRPEGSVSTLKIQRTERGDSAVYLCASSLNPLSAGELFFGEGSRLTVL.